The next 20 T cell receptor beta chains were all read from a single sample in a study of T cell repertoires in cytomegalovirus infection. Via MiXCR, TCRdb re-called the reads, giving one row per CDR3 protein. The top ten hold around 46% of the sample, which has about 570,000 distinct CDR3 sequences, just under 40% seen once. These TCRs' antigens remain unknown. Sequencing used cultured PBMCs, obtained from culture after CMV antigen stimulation. These receptors were obtained from a human donor in good health (CMV status not recorded). Some clones in this sample may be carry-over from other donors' samples.

The chain joins TRBV28 to TRBJ1-5; D is ambiguous. Germline-derived CDR1 and CDR2 are MDHEN and SYDVKM. The V and J ends lost 7 bases and 7 bases respectively, with 11 bases between them. This CDR3 has 12 amino acids. CDR3 sequence (DNA): TGTGCCAGCACCGAACGGATACAGCCCCAGCATTTT. Amino acid sequence: CASTERIQPQHF.

This clonotype occurred once. The chain has TRBV9 and TRBJ2-5; 7 bases fit TRBD2. J was trimmed by 5 bases and V by 3 bases; bases with no gene match: 10. The CDR3 consists of 15 residues. The V gene's germline CDR1 is SGDLS and CDR2 YYNGEE. This CDR3 is CASSATSQLWETQYF. CDR3 sequence (DNA): TGTGCCAGCAGCGCGACTAGCCAGCTATGGGAGACCCAGTACTTC.

The rearrangement uses TRBV20-1 and TRBJ1-2; D may be TRBD1 (6 bases). V was clipped by 0 bases and J by 6 bases, with 17 bases between them. The CDR3 length is 15 residues. Looked up from germline, CDR1 is DFQATT and CDR2 is SNEGSKA (reference sequence). The CDR3 region has the DNA TGCAGTGCTAGAGATTCGACAGGAGGAGGGGATGGCTACACCTTC. It yields the protein CSARDSTGGGDGYTF.

This clonotype was counted a few times. The V call is TRBV4-3, the J call TRBJ1-5; a possible D gene is TRBD1 (5 bases). The CDR3 length is 18 residues. CDR1 and CDR2 from the germline V gene are LGHNA and YSLEER. V lost 1 base to trimming and J lost 7 bases, with 23 bases between them. The CDR3 sequence is CASSQGGTAPVNRQPQHF. The CDR3 coding sequence is TGCGCCAGCAGCCAAGGTGGGACCGCACCAGTAAATCGGCAGCCCCAGCATTTT.

A single count supports this clonotype. This sequence joins TRBV6-8 and TRBJ2-3; TRBD2 matches at 8 bases. From germline, CDR1 is MNHGY and CDR2 SAAAGT. Losses at the gene ends were 6 bases for V and 7 bases for J; bases not matched to a gene: 12. The CDR3 covers 15 residues. CDR3 sequence (DNA): TGTGCCAGCAGCCGAGGGACTAGTCGGGCGAATACGCAGTATTTT. It is translated as CASSRGTSRANTQYF.

This clonotype has just a few counts. The rearrangement joins TRBV7-2 to TRBJ2-1; 10 bases align to TRBD2. V gave up 6 bases and J gave up 5 bases; unmatched junction bases: 4. CDR1 is SGHTA, CDR2 FQGNSA, per germline. The CDR3 extends over 14 amino acids. The CDR3 nucleotides are TGTGCCAGCAGAAAACTAGCGGGAAACAATGAGCAGTTCTTC. This sequence encodes CASRKLAGNNEQFF.

With regard to this clonotype: Sequence at one end of the junction differs from germline and may be a read error. The chain has TRBV4-1 and TRBJ2-5; 9 bases fit TRBD1. This CDR3 comprises 15 residues. Germline values: CDR1 MGHRA, CDR2 YSYEKL. The CDR3 sequence is CASSQEGQGAETQYF. Here the CDR3 DNA reads TGTGCCAGCAGCCAAGAGGGACAGGGTGCGGAGACCCAGTACTTC.

The chain uses TRBV7-2 and TRBJ2-1; TRBD2 matches 10 bases. Per the germline V gene, CDR1 is SGHTA and CDR2 is FQGNSA. V dropped 8 bases and J dropped 7; count of bases not matched to a gene: 5. CDR3 length equals 13 residues. CDR3 DNA sequence: TGTGCCAGCTGCCTAGCGGGAGCAAATGAGCAGTTCTTC. Amino acid sequence: CASCLAGANEQFF.

In its sample, this clonotype was seen a few times. V is TRBV7-9 and J is TRBJ1-2, with D perhaps matching TRBD1 (6 bases). This CDR3 has 14 residues. Deletions cut 5 bases from V and 0 bases from J, with 10 bases between. Germline CDR1 reads SEHNR; CDR2 reads FQNEAQ (reference sequence). The CDR3 loop reads CASSATGPNYGYTF. In nucleotides, the CDR3 is TGTGCCAGCAGCGCTACAGGGCCTAACTATGGCTACACCTTC.

This clonotype was counted a few times. This sequence joins TRBV18 and TRBJ1-5; 7 bases are a match to TRBD1. The CDR3 is 15 amino acids. After removal of 6 bases from V and 11 bases from J, the junction contained 16 bases not matched to a gene. Germline CDR1 is KGHSH and CDR2 is LQKENI. CDR3 nucleotides: TGTGCCAGCTCCTCCTTAGGGGGCCCGGAAAAGGCCCAGCATTTT. It specifies CASSSLGGPEKAQHF.

This clonotype appeared a few times. The chain links TRBV7-9 to TRBJ2-5, with D unresolved. This CDR3 has 13 residues. Germline V gene lookup returns CDR1 SEHNR and CDR2 FQNEAQ (reference sequence). The V end was cut by 0 bases, the J end by 5 bases, with 7 bases between. As DNA, the CDR3 is TGTGCCAGCAGCTTAGCGCGTTGGGAGACCCAGTACTTC. Protein sequence: CASSLARWETQYF.

The CDR3 loop reads CSAGLGQGEIDTQYF. The CDR3 DNA is TGCAGTGCTGGCCTGGGACAGGGGGAAATAGATACGCAGTATTTT. The V gene is TRBV20-1, the J gene TRBJ2-3; 11 nucleotides align to TRBD1. J lost 5 bases, V lost 5 bases, and 9 bases had no gene match. Germline CDR1 DFQATT, CDR2 SNEGSKA (reference sequence). The CDR3 sequence is 15 residues long.

This clonotype was seen a handful of times. This chain connects TRBV20-1 to TRBJ1-5; the match to TRBD1 covers 8 bases. J lost 9 bases, V lost 1 base, and 11 bases had no gene match. The CDR3 runs 15 residues. CDR1 DFQATT and CDR2 SNEGSKA come from the germline V gene (reference sequence). CDR3 nucleotide sequence: TGCAGTGCTAGAGCCCCCGGGACAGGCGGAGGGCCCCAGCATTTT. Its protein product is CSARAPGTGGGPQHF.

V usage is TRBV7-9 and J usage is TRBJ2-1, with TRBD1 matching 7 bases. CDR1 and CDR2 from the germline V gene are SEHNR and FQNEAQ (reference sequence). The CDR3 has 15 residues. The trim removed 4 bases at V and 4 bases at J, leaving 7 bases unmatched. For the CDR3, the DNA is TGTGCCAGCAGCTCTCCTGGGACAGCTTACAATGAGCAGTTCTTC. Translation gives CASSSPGTAYNEQFF.

The CDR3, as DNA: TGCGCCAGCAGCCAACCCGGGACTAGCGGGATCGTCGGGGAGCTGTTTTTT. Its translation: CASSQPGTSGIVGELFF. V usage is TRBV4-1 and J usage is TRBJ2-2; 13 nucleotides line up with TRBD2. CDR1 is MGHRA and CDR2 is YSYEKL in the germline V gene. The CDR3 totals 17 residues. The V and J ends lost 2 bases and 7 bases, in that order; junction bases with no gene match: 7.

This clonotype came up a few times. A read error may produce the germline difference seen at one junction end. This chain uses TRBV11-2 with TRBJ2-3; D gene uncertain. The CDR3 runs 12 residues. Germline-derived CDR1 and CDR2 are SGHAT and FQNNGV. The CDR3 nucleotides read TGTGCCAGCAGGGTTGGCACATATACGCAGTATTTT. It yields the protein CASRVGTYTQYF.

The chain is built from TRBV12-3 or TRBV12-4 and TRBJ1-1, with D unclear. With 6 bases removed from V and 5 bases from J, the gap between germline ends came to 25 bases. The CDR3 loop spans 17 amino acids. The CDR3 region has the DNA TGTGCCAGCAGCCACCGGCCCCCTCGATGGGTGGGGACTGAAGCTTTCTTT. Amino acid sequence: CASSHRPPRWVGTEAFF.

In its sample, this clonotype was seen many times. The chain uses TRBV11-2 and TRBJ1-1, with D uncertain. V was clipped by 4 bases and J by 10 bases, with 22 bases between them. This CDR3 comprises 15 residues. Germline V gene lookup returns CDR1 SGHAT and CDR2 FQNNGV. This chain's CDR3 is CASSSSIWSEDGAFF. CDR3 sequence (DNA): TGTGCCAGCAGCTCTAGCATTTGGAGTGAAGACGGAGCTTTCTTT.

V usage is TRBV12-3 or TRBV12-4 and J usage is TRBJ2-2; 8 nucleotides line up with TRBD2. After removal of 5 bases from V and 8 bases from J, the junction contained 13 bases not matched to a gene. This CDR3 spans 16 amino acids. CDR3 DNA: TGTGCCAGCAGTCGCTCGGGACTAGGAGGGGGAGGGGAGCTGTTTTTT. It is translated as CASSRSGLGGGGELFF.

This clonotype has a handful of counts. The rearrangement joins TRBV6-1 to TRBJ1-5; a weak D match, TRBD1 (5 bases). The CDR3 totals 16 residues. From germline, CDR1 is MNHNS and CDR2 SASEGT. Trimming shortened V by 4 bases and J by 5 bases, and 18 bases separated the two germline ends. The CDR3: CASSANRDLRYQPQHF. CDR3 nucleotide sequence: TGTGCCAGCAGTGCTAACCGGGACCTCCGTTATCAGCCCCAGCATTTT.